One and the same sample provided the 9 T cell receptor beta chains below, sequenced in a study of graft-versus-host responses after intestinal transplantation. Assay used: immunoSEQ multiplex PCR; TCRdb lists only in-frame clones, some missing. The sample contains over 45,000 clones, 70% to 90% of which appear only once. Sequencing was performed on PBMCs, taken 26 days after transplant. These receptors all stem from a human patient who received an intestinal transplant, so some T cells may come from the graft donor.

V usage is TRBV4-1 and J usage is TRBJ2-7; 9 positions agree with TRBD2. The germline CDR1 and CDR2 sequences are MGHRA and YSYEKL. The CDR3 is made up of 17 amino acids. Trimming removed 1 base from V and 3 bases from J; junction bases left unmatched: 10. The CDR3 DNA reads as TGCGCCAGCAGCCAAGTCGTGACGACTAGCGGAATCTACGAGCAGTACTTC. Translated, it gives CASSQVVTTSGIYEQYF.

The gene calls are TRBV5-6 and TRBJ1-1; a possible D gene is TRBD1 (5 bases). CDR1 is SGHDT and CDR2 is YYEEEE in the germline V gene. This CDR3 comprises 14 residues. Trimming removed 1 base at V and 2 bases at J, with 9 bases between. The CDR3 reads CASSLLGHNTEAFF. CDR3 DNA sequence: TGTGCCAGCAGCTTGCTGGGGCATAACACTGAAGCTTTCTTT.

V is TRBV6-1 and J is TRBJ2-7; TRBD2 aligns across 10 bases. Germline CDR1 MNHNS, CDR2 SASEGT. The CDR3 is 15 residues long. The V gene end was trimmed by 6 bases and the J gene end by 0 bases; junction bases not matched to a gene: 5. CDR3 region: CASRVLAGASYEQYF. The DNA of the CDR3 is TGTGCCAGCAGAGTCCTAGCGGGGGCCTCCTACGAGCAGTACTTC.

V and J are TRBV7-9 and TRBJ2-5; maybe TRBD1 (6 bases). Per the germline V gene, CDR1 is SEHNR and CDR2 is FQNEAQ (reference sequence). CDR3 size: 13 residues. V dropped 5 bases and J dropped 3 bases, with 10 bases sitting between them. CDR3 region: CASSEWTEETQYF. The CDR3 bases are TGTGCCAGCAGCGAGTGGACAGAAGAGACCCAGTACTTC.

The genes are TRBV5-6 and TRBJ1-1; unclear D gene. The V end was cut by 0 bases, the J end by 2 bases, with 8 bases between. The V gene's germline CDR1 is SGHDT and CDR2 YYEEEE. The CDR3 is 14 residues long. The CDR3 coding sequence is TGTGCCAGCAGCTTGGGAGACATTAACACTGAAGCTTTCTTT. This encodes CASSLGDINTEAFF.

With regard to this clone: Other DNA sequences in the sample encode the same CDR3. The chain recombines TRBV19 with TRBJ1-5; 9 nucleotides match TRBD1. CDR1 is LNHDA, CDR2 SQIVND, per germline (reference sequence). The CDR3 has 15 residues. The V segment lost 4 bases and the J segment 4 bases; nucleotides outside the gene matches: 5. As DNA, the CDR3 is TGTGCCAGTAGTACATGGGGACAGGGTAATCAGCCCCAGCATTTT. Translation gives CASSTWGQGNQPQHF.

CDR3 loop: CAWSAGLFNEQFF. CDR3 coding DNA: TGTGCCTGGAGTGCGGGACTTTTCAATGAGCAGTTCTTC. V and J are TRBV30 and TRBJ2-1; D is possibly TRBD2 (6 bases). The CDR3 spans 13 residues. Germline CDR1 is GTSNPN and CDR2 is SVGIG (reference sequence). The V end lost 1 base, the J end lost 6 bases, and 10 bases lay between the germline ends.

The chain employs TRBV2 and TRBJ2-5; a possible D gene is TRBD2 (6 bases). V was cut by 1 base and J by 5 bases, with 14 bases left in between. This CDR3 region has 15 residues. Looked up from germline, CDR1 is SNHLY and CDR2 is FYNNEI. The CDR3 region has the DNA TGTGCCAGCAGTGAAGTGGGACTCCAGACCGAGACCCAGTACTTC. Amino acid sequence: CASSEVGLQTETQYF.

This rearrangement joins TRBV11-2 to TRBJ2-7; D may be TRBD2 (6 bases). CDR1 and CDR2 (germline): SGHAT, FQNNGV. Between the trimmed V and J ends, which lost 3 bases and 3 bases, there was a span of 9 bases. The CDR3 has 13 residues. The CDR3 here is CASSLGLDYEQYV. For the CDR3, the DNA is TGTGCCAGCAGCTTGGGACTTGACTACGAGCAGTACGTC.